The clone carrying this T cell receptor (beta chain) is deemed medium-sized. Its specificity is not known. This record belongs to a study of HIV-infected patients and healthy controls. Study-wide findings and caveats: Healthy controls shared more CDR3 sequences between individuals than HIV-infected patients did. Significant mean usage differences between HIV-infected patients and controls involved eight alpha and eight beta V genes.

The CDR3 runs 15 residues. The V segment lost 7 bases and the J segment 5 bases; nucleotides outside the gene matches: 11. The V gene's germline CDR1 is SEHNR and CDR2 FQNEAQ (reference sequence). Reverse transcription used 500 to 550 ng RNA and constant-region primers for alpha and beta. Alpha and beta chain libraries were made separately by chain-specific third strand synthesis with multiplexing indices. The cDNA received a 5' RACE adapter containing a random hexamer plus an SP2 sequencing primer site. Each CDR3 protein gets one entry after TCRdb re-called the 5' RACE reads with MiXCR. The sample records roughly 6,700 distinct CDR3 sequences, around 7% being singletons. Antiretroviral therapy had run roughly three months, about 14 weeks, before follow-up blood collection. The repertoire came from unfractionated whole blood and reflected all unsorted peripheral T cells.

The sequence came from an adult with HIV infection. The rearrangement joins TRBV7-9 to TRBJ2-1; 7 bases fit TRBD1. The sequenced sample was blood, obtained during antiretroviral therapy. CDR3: CASTLGGSENNEQFF. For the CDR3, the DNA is TGTGCCAGCACCCTAGGGGGCTCGGAGAACAATGAGCAGTTCTTC.